Below, 31 T cell receptor beta chains from the same sample are listed, as sequenced in a study of T cell responses to AZD1222 COVID-19 vaccine (dated by TCRdb to the early 2020s). The sample's time point label, decoded: about 28 days (+/-7) after the second vaccine dose. Library creation used the immunoSEQ multiplex PCR assay. This immuneACCESS table, as held by TCRdb, lists in-frame sequences with V and J called but not all clones. Of the missing ones, under half trace to an unresolved V gene in checked studies; the others have no known cause. For this sample there are roughly 110,000 clones; nearly 90% appear just once. The ten top clones hold less than 6% of the sample. The sample in question was peripheral blood, obtained 28 days after the second AZD1222 dose. These receptors were taken from an adult who received the AZD1222 COVID-19 vaccine.

The chain carries TRBV6-5 and TRBJ1-5; TRBD1 might be the D (5 bases). Germline assignment: CDR1 MNHEY and CDR2 SVGAGI. CDR3 length: 15 residues. Trimming removed 2 bases from V and 0 bases from J, with 8 bases in between. In DNA, the CDR3 is TGTGCCAGCAGTTACGGGGGGACTAGCAATCAGCCCCAGCATTTT. Amino acids: CASSYGGTSNQPQHF.

V is TRBV2 and J is TRBJ1-6; D is undetermined. The V gene's germline CDR1 is SNHLY and CDR2 FYNNEI. Trimming stripped 5 bases from V and 10 bases from J, with 15 bases between. This CDR3 has 14 amino acids. The CDR3 nucleotides are TGTGCCAGCAGTCTCACGGGCGGTTGGTCACCCCTCCACTTT. This codes for CASSLTGGWSPLHF.

The chain uses TRBV5-1 and TRBJ1-4; TRBD1 aligns across 7 bases. Germline loops: CDR1 SGHRS, CDR2 YFSETQ. Germline trimming cut 4 bases from V and 4 bases from J; bases unmatched to any gene: 7. The CDR3 covers 15 residues. The CDR3 region has the DNA TGCGCCAGCAGCGTAACAGGGGACCTTAATGAAAAACTGTTTTTT. The encoded protein is CASSVTGDLNEKLFF.

This sequence joins TRBV24-1 and TRBJ1-2; D is possibly TRBD1 (5 bases). From germline, CDR1 is KGHDR and CDR2 SFDVKD. V was clipped by 9 bases and J by 6 bases, with 16 bases between them. This CDR3 spans 13 amino acids. The CDR3 DNA follows: TGTGCCACCGGAACGAGGGGTGGCGATGGCTACACCTTC. The encoded protein is CATGTRGGDGYTF.

The rearrangement joins TRBV4-1 to TRBJ1-4; TRBD1 matches at 7 bases. Germline trimming cut 6 bases from V and 4 bases from J; bases unmatched to any gene: 2. The CDR3 has 13 amino acids. The germline gives CDR1 MGHRA, CDR2 YSYEKL. The CDR3 region has the DNA TGCGCCAGCAGTCGACAGGGTAATGAAAAACTGTTTTTT. It translates to CASSRQGNEKLFF.

This chain uses TRBV5-4 with TRBJ1-4, with D perhaps TRBD1 (5 bases). CDR3 length equals 13 residues. V was clipped by 4 bases and J by 8 bases, with 12 bases between them. Germline values: CDR1 SGHNT, CDR2 YYREEE (reference sequence). The CDR3 nucleotides are TGTGCCAGCAGCCCCGGGGGAGGAGAAAAACTGTTTTTT. Translation: CASSPGGGEKLFF.

The chain joins TRBV28 to TRBJ1-5, with D unresolved. V lost 6 bases and J lost 6, with 21 bases in between. CDR1 is MDHEN and CDR2 is SYDVKM in the germline V gene. This CDR3 has 16 amino acids. This chain's CDR3 is CASRPGIGFLSQPQHF. CDR3 DNA: TGTGCCAGCAGGCCAGGAATAGGCTTTTTGAGTCAGCCCCAGCATTTT.

The sample holds one count of this clone. V gene TRBV6-5 combines with J gene TRBJ2-3; no definite D call. Germline V gene sequence: CDR1 MNHEY, CDR2 SVGAGI. The length of the CDR3 is 16 residues. V was shortened by 0 bases and J by 0 bases, with 10 bases between the two germline ends. The CDR3 loop reads CASSYSSRPSTDTQYF. CDR3 nucleotide sequence: TGTGCCAGCAGTTACTCTTCCCGGCCTAGCACAGATACGCAGTATTTT.

V and J are TRBV5-1 and TRBJ2-5, with 8 bases that match TRBD2. Germline V lookup: CDR1 SGHRS, CDR2 YFSETQ. This CDR3 has 18 amino acids. Trimming at V came to 0 bases and at J to 5 bases, leaving 15 bases not matched to a gene. The CDR3 here is CASSLGPRGLGVVETQYF. The CDR3 DNA reads TGCGCCAGCAGCTTGGGTCCACGGGGACTAGGGGTTGTGGAGACCCAGTACTTC.

The chain has TRBV2 and TRBJ2-5, with D possibly being TRBD1 (6 bases). CDR1 and CDR2 (germline): SNHLY, FYNNEI. This CDR3 is built from 16 residues. Trimming left V 6 bases short and J 5 bases short, with 22 bases between. The CDR3 sequence: CASSAVGRGIGETQYF. The CDR3 DNA is TGTGCCAGCAGCGCCGTGGGCAGGGGAATTGGGGAGACCCAGTACTTC.

The J gene is TRBJ1-1, the V gene TRBV10-1; D is uncertain. The germline V and J ends were trimmed by 2 bases and 1 base, with 2 bases remaining between them. Looked up from germline, CDR1 is WNHNN and CDR2 is SYGVQD (reference sequence). This CDR3 has 12 amino acids. The CDR3 loop reads CASSEGNTEAFF. As DNA, the CDR3 is TGCGCCAGCAGTGAGGGGAACACTGAAGCTTTCTTT.

The chain joins TRBV11-1 to TRBJ2-2; D is uncertain. Germline V CDR1 and CDR2: SGHAT, FQDESV (reference sequence). V lost 4 bases and J lost 5, with 8 bases in between. CDR3 length equals 13 residues. The CDR3 protein is CASSSLRTGELFF. DNA of the CDR3: TGTGCCAGCAGCTCTTTGAGGACCGGGGAGCTGTTTTTT.

V and J are TRBV5-1 and TRBJ1-3; TRBD1 matches 9 bases. This CDR3 comprises 20 residues. Germline CDR1 reads SGHRS; CDR2 reads YFSETQ. Losses at the gene ends were 2 bases for V and 1 base for J; bases not matched to a gene: 16. CDR3 DNA: TGCGCCAGCAGCTTTGGGGGTATGGGACAGGGTAGTTGGTCTGGAAACACCATATATTTT. Translated, it gives CASSFGGMGQGSWSGNTIYF.

The chain uses TRBV19 and TRBJ1-1; a possible D gene is TRBD1 (6 bases). Germline-derived CDR1 and CDR2 are LNHDA and SQIVND (reference sequence). Trimming left V 5 bases short and J 6 bases short, with 19 bases between. This CDR3 is 15 amino acids long. CDR3: CASSLSPGGNPEAFF. CDR3 in DNA: TGTGCCAGTAGTCTAAGCCCCGGGGGCAACCCTGAAGCTTTCTTT.

This chain links TRBV19 with TRBJ1-6; D might be TRBD1 (6 bases). In germline, CDR1 is LNHDA, CDR2 SQIVND (reference sequence). Trimming cost V 5 bases and J 10 bases, with 12 bases left between them. The CDR3 extends over 13 amino acids. In DNA form, the CDR3 reads TGTGCCAGTAGTCTCGGGGACATATCACCCCTCCACTTT. Translation: CASSLGDISPLHF. The full variable domain, rest sourced from reference TRBV19 and TRBJ1-6, is DGGITQSPKYLFRKEGQNVTLSCEQNLNHDAMYWYRQDPGQGLRLIYYSQIVNDFQKGDIAEGYSVSREKKESFPLTVTSAQKNPTAFYLCASSLGDISPLHFGNGTRLTVT.

The chain employs TRBV19 and TRBJ1-5, with a tentative D call TRBD1 (5 bases). The CDR3 has 15 residues. Trimming took 6 bases from V and 0 from J, leaving 12 bases between them. Per germline, CDR1 LNHDA and CDR2 SQIVND (reference sequence). The CDR3 reads CASRLEGYSNQPQHF. DNA for the CDR3: TGTGCCAGTAGGTTGGAGGGGTATAGCAATCAGCCCCAGCATTTT.

The V gene is TRBV19, the J gene TRBJ2-7, with no clear D. Germline CDR1 reads LNHDA; CDR2 reads SQIVND (reference sequence). This CDR3 comprises 14 residues. V dropped 5 bases and J dropped 5 bases, with 16 bases sitting between them. The chain's CDR3 is CASSWAFNGDEQYF. The CDR3 nucleotides read TGTGCCAGTAGTTGGGCTTTTAATGGTGACGAGCAGTACTTC.

V gene TRBV5-4 combines with J gene TRBJ2-5; 8 nucleotides match TRBD1. The germline gives CDR1 SGHNT, CDR2 YYREEE (reference sequence). The length of the CDR3 is 15 residues. V dropped 3 bases and J dropped 5; count of bases not matched to a gene: 9. The CDR3 DNA follows: TGTGCCAGCAGCTCCGGACAGGGACGGGGGGAGACCCAGTACTTC. Amino acid sequence: CASSSGQGRGETQYF.

The chain is built from TRBV28 and TRBJ1-5; tentative D call: TRBD1 (6 bases). In germline, CDR1 is MDHEN, CDR2 SYDVKM. The CDR3 has 18 residues. Trimming left V 6 bases short and J 5 bases short, with 26 bases between. The CDR3 DNA is TGTGCCAGCAGCGTGACCCTACAGGGACTGGGGTTAGATCAGCCCCAGCATTTT. Its translation is CASSVTLQGLGLDQPQHF. Using reference TRBV28 and TRBJ1-5 for the parts outside the CDR3, the full variable domain is DVKVTQSSRYLVKRTGEKVFLECVQDMDHENMFWYRQDPGLGLRLIYFSYDVKMKEKGDIPEGYSVSREKKERFSLILESASTNQTSMYLCASSVTLQGLGLDQPQHFGDGTRLSIL.

The rearrangement uses TRBV24-1 and TRBJ1-4, with 7 bases matching TRBD1. CDR3 length: 15 residues. V lost 4 bases, J lost 6 bases, and 7 bases stayed unmatched. CDR1 and CDR2 from the germline V gene are KGHDR and SFDVKD. As DNA, the CDR3 is TGTGCCACCAGTGACCTGACAGGGTCCTATGAAAAACTGTTTTTT. This gives the protein CATSDLTGSYEKLFF.

This clone was counted a few times. This chain links TRBV5-6 with TRBJ2-7; 7 nucleotides agree with TRBD1. Germline trimming cut 0 bases from V and 3 bases from J; bases unmatched to any gene: 6. The CDR3 totals 15 residues. Germline V gene lookup returns CDR1 SGHDT and CDR2 YYEEEE. The CDR3 loop reads CASSLEYRGFYEQYF. The CDR3 region has the DNA TGTGCCAGCAGCTTGGAGTACAGGGGATTCTACGAGCAGTACTTC. Full variable domain (missing parts from reference TRBV5-6 and TRBJ2-7): DAGVTQSPTHLIKTRGQQVTLRCSPKSGHDTVSWYQQALGQGPQFIFQYYEEEERQRGNFPDRFSGHQFPNYSSELNVNALLLGDSALYLCASSLEYRGFYEQYFGPGTRLTVT.

As concerns this clone: The junction differs from germline at one of its ends, possibly a read error. The chain couples TRBV11-2 to TRBJ2-7; D uncertain. This CDR3 spans 11 amino acids. CDR1 and CDR2 (germline): SGHAT, FQNNGV. The CDR3 region has the DNA TGTGCCAGCAGCTTCTCCGACGAGCAGTACTTC. Encoded protein: CASSFSDEQYF.

This CDR3 is CASSLSWANHEQYF. In DNA form, the CDR3 reads TGTGCCAGCAGCCTATCTTGGGCAAACCACGAGCAGTACTTC. The chain uses TRBV7-2 and TRBJ2-7; D remains ambiguous. Trimming took 5 bases from V and 5 from J, leaving 16 bases between them. The germline gives CDR1 SGHTA, CDR2 FQGNSA. The CDR3 is 14 amino acids.

The rearrangement uses TRBV4-1 and TRBJ2-7; the match to TRBD1 covers 7 bases. This CDR3 region has 16 residues. The trim removed 0 bases at V and 3 bases at J, leaving 8 bases unmatched. CDR1 and CDR2 from the germline V gene are MGHRA and YSYEKL. The CDR3 DNA reads as TGCGCCAGCAGCCAAGATGACAGGGAATTAGGCTACGAGCAGTACTTC. Amino acids: CASSQDDRELGYEQYF.

The V and J genes are TRBV6-2 or TRBV6-3 and TRBJ2-2; 7 positions match TRBD2. Germline V gene sequence: CDR1 MNHEY, CDR2 SVGEGT. This CDR3 is 15 amino acids long. V shed 6 bases and J 7 bases; nucleotides not matched to a gene: 11. In DNA, the CDR3 is TGTGCCAGCAGCCCTGGGACTTCGGGGGGCGGGGAGCTGTTTTTT. Translation gives CASSPGTSGGGELFF.

The chain recombines TRBV29-1 with TRBJ2-2; D uncertain. This CDR3 has 14 amino acids. CDR1 is SQVTM and CDR2 is ANQGSEA in the germline V gene. Trimming stripped 4 bases from V and 0 bases from J, with 9 bases between. CDR3 coding DNA: TGCAGCGTTGGCGGCAGACCGAACACCGGGGAGCTGTTTTTT. Residues: CSVGGRPNTGELFF.

This clone was picked up a small number of times. This chain joins TRBV4-2 and TRBJ2-5; 8 bases are shared with TRBD1. The CDR3 loop spans 15 amino acids. CDR1 LGHNA and CDR2 YNFKEQ come from the germline V gene. V was clipped by 2 bases and J by 3 bases; unmatched bases: 5. The CDR3 here is CASSQQDREEETQYF. DNA of the CDR3: TGTGCCAGCAGCCAACAGGACAGGGAGGAAGAGACCCAGTACTTC.

The chain links TRBV10-3 to TRBJ1-1; tentative D call: TRBD1 (5 bases). With 2 bases removed from V and 1 base from J, the gap between germline ends came to 8 bases. The length of the CDR3 is 14 residues. The germline V gene has CDR1 ENHRY and CDR2 SYGVKD. CDR3 DNA sequence: TGTGCCATCAGTGAGGGGACGCAGAACACTGAAGCTTTCTTT. Amino acids: CAISEGTQNTEAFF.

This chain connects TRBV29-1 to TRBJ1-1; D is undetermined. Germline values: CDR1 SQVTM, CDR2 ANQGSEA. The CDR3 consists of 16 residues. V was clipped by 5 bases and J by 1 base, with 20 bases between them. DNA of the CDR3: TGCAGCGTTTATGAACGCCGAACCCTGACGAACACTGAAGCTTTCTTT. Amino acid sequence: CSVYERRTLTNTEAFF.

The rearrangement links TRBV11-3 to TRBJ1-1; the D is unclear. The V end was cut by 1 base, the J end by 3 bases, with 6 bases between. This CDR3 is built from 13 residues. Looked up from germline, CDR1 is SGHNT and CDR2 is YENEEA. CDR3 loop: CASSLGYDTEAFF. Here the CDR3 DNA reads TGTGCCAGCAGCTTAGGCTATGACACTGAAGCTTTCTTT.

V is TRBV2 and J is TRBJ2-3; 7 bases are a match to TRBD2. V lost 6 bases to trimming and J lost 1 base; unmatched junction nucleotides: 7. The germline gives CDR1 SNHLY, CDR2 FYNNEI. The CDR3 is made up of 15 amino acids. Here the CDR3 DNA reads TGTGCCAGCAGCCCGGCGGGGGTCGGCACAGATACGCAGTATTTT. This encodes CASSPAGVGTDTQYF.